These 2 T cell receptor beta chains were sequenced from one sample in a study of blood T cells in healthy people across ages. Primers used in a second PCR of about 6 to 12 cycles were a sample-barcoded 5' primer and a J-beta primer mix. TCRdb fed the 5' RACE reads into MiXCR, producing one record per CDR3 protein. The table includes roughly 1,300,000 distinct CDR3 sequences, approximately 59% detected once. Sequencing input: blood. The receptor source for this set is a man aged 18 to 30 in good health.

Here the CDR3 DNA reads TGTGCCAGCAGTTTAACTGGGACAGGGGAGGGCGAGCAGTACTTC. Its protein is CASSLTGTGEGEQYF. The V and J genes are TRBV12-3 or TRBV12-4 and TRBJ2-7, with 10 bases fitting TRBD1. CDR3 length: 15 amino acids. V lost 2 bases and J lost 6; bases outside the gene matches: 7.

CDR3: CSATDGGMNTEAFF. The CDR3 nucleotides are TGCAGTGCTACCGATGGGGGCATGAACACTGAAGCTTTCTTT. The V call is TRBV20-1, the J call TRBJ1-1, with D possibly TRBD1 on 6 matching bases. This CDR3 has 14 residues. Between the trimmed V and J ends, which lost 4 bases and 0 bases, there was a span of 12 bases. The V gene's germline CDR1 is DFQATT and CDR2 SNEGSKA (reference sequence).